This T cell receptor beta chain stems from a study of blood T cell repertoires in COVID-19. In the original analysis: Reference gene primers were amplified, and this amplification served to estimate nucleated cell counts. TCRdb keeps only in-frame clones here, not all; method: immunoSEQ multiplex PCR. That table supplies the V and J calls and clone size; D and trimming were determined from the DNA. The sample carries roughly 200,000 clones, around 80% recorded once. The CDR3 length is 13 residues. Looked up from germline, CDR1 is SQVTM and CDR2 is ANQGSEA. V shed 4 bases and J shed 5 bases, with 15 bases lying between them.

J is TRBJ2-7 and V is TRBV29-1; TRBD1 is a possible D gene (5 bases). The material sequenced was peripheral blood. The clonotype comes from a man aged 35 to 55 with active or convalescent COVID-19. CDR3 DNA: TGCAGCGTTGCCGGCCAGGGTAGCCACGAGCAGTACTTC. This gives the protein CSVAGQGSHEQYF.